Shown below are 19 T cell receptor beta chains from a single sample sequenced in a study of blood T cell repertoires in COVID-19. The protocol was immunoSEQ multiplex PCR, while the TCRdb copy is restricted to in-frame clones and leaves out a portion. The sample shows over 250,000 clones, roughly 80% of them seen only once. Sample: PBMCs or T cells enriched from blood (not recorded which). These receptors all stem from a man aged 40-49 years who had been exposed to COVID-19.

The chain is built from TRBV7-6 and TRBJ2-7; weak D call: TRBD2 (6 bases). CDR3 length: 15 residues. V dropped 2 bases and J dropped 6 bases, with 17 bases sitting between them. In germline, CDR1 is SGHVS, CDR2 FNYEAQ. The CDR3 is CASSLTLTAGGEQYF. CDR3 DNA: TGTGCCAGCAGCTTAACTCTCACGGCCGGGGGCGAGCAGTACTTC.

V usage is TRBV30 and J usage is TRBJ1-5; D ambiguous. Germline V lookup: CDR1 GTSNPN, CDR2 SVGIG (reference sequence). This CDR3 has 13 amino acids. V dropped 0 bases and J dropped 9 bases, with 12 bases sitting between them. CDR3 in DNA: TGTGCCTGGAGTGTAGACTACATTATGCCCCAGCATTTT. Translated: CAWSVDYIMPQHF.

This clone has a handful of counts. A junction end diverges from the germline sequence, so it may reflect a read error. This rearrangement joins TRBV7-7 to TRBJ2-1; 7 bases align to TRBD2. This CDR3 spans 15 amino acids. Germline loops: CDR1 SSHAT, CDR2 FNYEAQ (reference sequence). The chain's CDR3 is CASSRGLEAYNEQFF. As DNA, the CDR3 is TGTGCTAGCAGCCGAGGACTAGAAGCCTACAATGAGCAGTTCTTC.

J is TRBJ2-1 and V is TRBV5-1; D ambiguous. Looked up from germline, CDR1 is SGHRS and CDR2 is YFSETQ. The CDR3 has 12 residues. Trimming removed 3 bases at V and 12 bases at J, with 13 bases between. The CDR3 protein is CASSSTMFGQFF. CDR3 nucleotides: TGCGCCAGCAGCTCCACCATGTTCGGGCAGTTCTTC.

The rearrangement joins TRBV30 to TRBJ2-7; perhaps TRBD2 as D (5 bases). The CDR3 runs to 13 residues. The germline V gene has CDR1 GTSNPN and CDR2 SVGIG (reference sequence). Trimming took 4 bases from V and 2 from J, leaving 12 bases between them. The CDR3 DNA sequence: TGTGCCTGGATGGGTAGCGCGACCTACGAGCAGTACTTC. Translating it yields CAWMGSATYEQYF.

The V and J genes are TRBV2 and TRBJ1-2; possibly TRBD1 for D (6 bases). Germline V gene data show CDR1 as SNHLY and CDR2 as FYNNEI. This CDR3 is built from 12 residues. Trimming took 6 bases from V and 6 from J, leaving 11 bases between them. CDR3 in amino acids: CASRGQADGYTF. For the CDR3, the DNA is TGTGCCAGCAGGGGACAAGCAGATGGCTACACCTTC.

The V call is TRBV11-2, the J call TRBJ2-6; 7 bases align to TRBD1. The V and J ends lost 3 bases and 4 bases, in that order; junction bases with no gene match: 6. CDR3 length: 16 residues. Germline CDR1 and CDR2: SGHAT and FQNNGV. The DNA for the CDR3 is TGTGCCAGCAGCTTGAGACAGGGCTCAGGGGCCAACGTCCTGACTTTC. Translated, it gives CASSLRQGSGANVLTF.

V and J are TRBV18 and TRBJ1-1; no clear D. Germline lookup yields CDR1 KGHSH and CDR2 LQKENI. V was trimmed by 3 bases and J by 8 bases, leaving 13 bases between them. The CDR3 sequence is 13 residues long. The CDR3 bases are TGTGCCAGCTCACCGAGTTCTGAGTCGGAAGCTTTCTTT. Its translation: CASSPSSESEAFF.

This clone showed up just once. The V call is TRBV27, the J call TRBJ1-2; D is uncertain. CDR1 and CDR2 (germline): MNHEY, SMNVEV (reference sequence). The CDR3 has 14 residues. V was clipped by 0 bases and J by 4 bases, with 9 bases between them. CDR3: CASSLSRGFYGYTF. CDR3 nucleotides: TGTGCCAGCAGTTTATCGCGGGGATTCTATGGCTACACCTTC.

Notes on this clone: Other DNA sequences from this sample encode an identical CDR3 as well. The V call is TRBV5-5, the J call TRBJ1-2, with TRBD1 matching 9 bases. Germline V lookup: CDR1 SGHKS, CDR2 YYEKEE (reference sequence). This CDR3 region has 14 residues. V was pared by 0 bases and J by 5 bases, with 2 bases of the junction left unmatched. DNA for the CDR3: TGTGCCAGCAGCTTGGGTGGACAGGGGTATGGCTACACCTTC. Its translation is CASSLGGQGYGYTF. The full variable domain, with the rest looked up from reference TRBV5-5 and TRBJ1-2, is DAGVTQSPTHLIKTRGQQVTLRCSPISGHKSVSWYQQVLGQGPQFIFQYYEKEERGRGNFPDRFSARQFPNYSSELNVNALLLGDSALYLCASSLGGQGYGYTFGSGTRLTVV.

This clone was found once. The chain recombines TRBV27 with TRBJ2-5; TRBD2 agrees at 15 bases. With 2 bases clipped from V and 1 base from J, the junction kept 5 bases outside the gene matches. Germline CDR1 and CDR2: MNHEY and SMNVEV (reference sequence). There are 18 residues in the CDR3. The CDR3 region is CASSLGTSGRRVQETQYF. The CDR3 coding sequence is TGTGCCAGCAGTTTAGGGACTAGCGGGAGGCGAGTCCAAGAGACCCAGTACTTC.

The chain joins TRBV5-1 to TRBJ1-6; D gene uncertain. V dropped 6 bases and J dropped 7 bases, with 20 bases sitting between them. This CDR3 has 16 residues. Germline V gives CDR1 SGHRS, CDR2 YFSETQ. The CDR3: CASTPNWRRRNSPLHF. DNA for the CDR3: TGCGCCAGCACCCCGAATTGGCGGAGGAGGAATTCACCCCTCCACTTT.

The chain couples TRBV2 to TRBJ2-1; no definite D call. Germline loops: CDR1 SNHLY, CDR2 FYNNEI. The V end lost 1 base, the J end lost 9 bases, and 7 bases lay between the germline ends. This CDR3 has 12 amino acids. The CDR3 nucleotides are TGTGCCAGCAGTGAAGACTTTTTTGAGCAGTTCTTC. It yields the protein CASSEDFFEQFF.

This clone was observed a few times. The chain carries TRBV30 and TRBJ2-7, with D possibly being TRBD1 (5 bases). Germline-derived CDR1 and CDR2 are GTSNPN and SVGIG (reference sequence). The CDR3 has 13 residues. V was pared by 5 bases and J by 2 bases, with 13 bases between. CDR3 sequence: CAWVTKGAYEQYF. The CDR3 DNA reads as TGTGCCTGGGTTACTAAAGGGGCCTACGAGCAGTACTTC.

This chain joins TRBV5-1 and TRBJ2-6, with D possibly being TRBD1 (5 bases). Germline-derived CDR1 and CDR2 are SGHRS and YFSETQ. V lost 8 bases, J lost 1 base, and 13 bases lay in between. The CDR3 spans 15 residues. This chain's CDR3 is CASSAGHSGANVLTF. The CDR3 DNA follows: TGCGCCAGTTCCGCCGGACATTCTGGGGCCAACGTCCTGACTTTC.

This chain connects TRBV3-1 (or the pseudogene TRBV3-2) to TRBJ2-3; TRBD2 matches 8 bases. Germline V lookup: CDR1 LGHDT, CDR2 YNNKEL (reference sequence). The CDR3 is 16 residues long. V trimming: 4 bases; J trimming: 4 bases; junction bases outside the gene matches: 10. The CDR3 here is CASSPARGGWADTQYF. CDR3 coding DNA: TGTGCCAGCAGCCCTGCCCGGGGGGGGTGGGCAGATACGCAGTATTTT.

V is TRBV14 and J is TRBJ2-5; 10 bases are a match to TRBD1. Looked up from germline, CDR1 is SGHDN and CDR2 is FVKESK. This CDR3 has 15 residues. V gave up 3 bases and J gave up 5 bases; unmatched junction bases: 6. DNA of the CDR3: TGTGCCAGCAGCCAGTGGACAGGGGGAGAGGAGACCCAGTACTTC. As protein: CASSQWTGGEETQYF.

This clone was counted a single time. The DNA of the CDR3 is TGTGCCAGTACCAGGACTACGCGGGAGGATGAGCAGTTCTTC. This translates into CASTRTTREDEQFF. This rearrangement joins TRBV19 to TRBJ2-1, with 8 bases lining up with TRBD2. CDR1 LNHDA and CDR2 SQIVND come from the germline V gene (reference sequence). With V trimmed by 7 bases and J by 8 bases, 10 bases remained unmatched. This CDR3 region has 14 residues.

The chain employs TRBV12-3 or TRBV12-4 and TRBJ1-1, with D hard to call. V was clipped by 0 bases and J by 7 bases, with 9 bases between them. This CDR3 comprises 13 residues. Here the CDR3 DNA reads TGTGCCAGCAGTTTAGCGACACCTAATGAAGCTTTCTTT. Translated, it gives CASSLATPNEAFF.